The text below deals with one T cell receptor (beta chain). The antigen is not known. With V trimmed by 5 bases and J by 5 bases, 4 bases remained unmatched. Per the germline V gene, CDR1 is SGHTA and CDR2 is FQGNSA. This CDR3 has 15 residues. This entry is derived from a study of T cell responses to AZD1222 COVID-19 vaccine. Study results and caveats: Targeting of unmutated variant regions was reportedly seen in nearly half of spike-specific TCRs. An increase in Spike-specific TCR breadth and depth was observed after two AZD1222 doses.

Profiling relied on immunoSEQ multiplex PCR, and the TCRdb table lists in-frame clones only, not all of them. The sample lists about 130,000 clones, approximately 85% occurring once. The sequences come from peripheral blood, collected 28 days after the second AZD1222 dose. The sequence derives from an adult who received the AZD1222 COVID-19 vaccine. The chain has TRBV7-2 and TRBJ2-1; 12 nucleotides agree with TRBD2. The CDR3 is CASSVTSGGNNEQFF. As DNA, the CDR3 is TGTGCCAGCAGCGTTACTAGCGGGGGGAACAATGAGCAGTTCTTC.